This entry lists 24 T cell receptor beta chains sequenced from one sample in a study of blood T cells in healthy people across ages. A second PCR, run for roughly 7 to 12 cycles, used a sample-barcoded 5' primer plus a J-beta primer mix. TCRdb reprocessed the 5' RACE reads with MiXCR, giving one entry per CDR3 protein. Of 1.2 million to 1.5 million distinct CDR3 sequences in the sample, about 40% were seen once. Sequenced input: blood. All receptors come from a woman aged 18-30 years in good health.

A few counts support this clonotype. The chain carries TRBV6-2 or TRBV6-3 and TRBJ1-4, with TRBD1 as a possible D gene (5 bases). The CDR3 runs 19 residues. Per the germline V gene, CDR1 is MNHEY and CDR2 is SVGEGT. Trimming pared 6 bases from V and 0 bases from J, leaving 23 bases between. CDR3 region: CASSFTLSGRKSTNEKLFF. The CDR3 DNA reads as TGTGCCAGCAGCTTTACCTTATCGGGACGGAAGTCAACTAATGAAAAACTGTTTTTT.

The chain carries TRBV10-3 and TRBJ2-1, with D perhaps TRBD2 (6 bases). Trimming cost V 10 bases and J 5 bases, with 18 bases left between them. There are 14 residues in the CDR3. CDR1 ENHRY and CDR2 SYGVKD come from the germline V gene. CDR3 bases: TGTGCCACCGCGGGGATTTCGGGCGACAATGAGCAGTTCTTC. This encodes CATAGISGDNEQFF.

This chain links TRBV6-2 or TRBV6-3 with TRBJ2-5; 12 positions agree with TRBD2. The CDR3 runs to 15 residues. The V gene end was trimmed by 0 bases and the J gene end by 7 bases; junction bases not matched to a gene: 3. From germline, CDR1 is MNHEY and CDR2 SVGEGT. CDR3 amino acids: CASSYSLAGGGTQYF. CDR3 DNA: TGTGCCAGCAGTTACTCACTAGCGGGGGGAGGGACCCAGTACTTC.

Only a few counts were recorded for this clonotype. The gene calls are TRBV12-3 or TRBV12-4 and TRBJ1-2; 7 bases match TRBD1. CDR3 length equals 14 residues. The V and J ends lost 6 bases and 3 bases, in that order; junction bases with no gene match: 7. In DNA form, the CDR3 reads TGTGCCAGCAGCAGGGGGGGCGCATACTATGGCTACACCTTC. It encodes CASSRGGAYYGYTF.

The rearrangement joins TRBV30 to TRBJ2-4; TRBD2 is a possible D gene (6 bases). The ends were cut back, 0 bases at V and 13 bases at J, with 16 bases in the middle. The CDR3 has 13 amino acids. Germline CDR1 and CDR2: GTSNPN and SVGIG (reference sequence). The CDR3 DNA reads TGTGCCTGGAGTGTACGACTGGTCCGGGAGCAGTACTTC. Its translation is CAWSVRLVREQYF.

This clonotype was seen only a few times. CDR3 protein: CASSLGQGVHQPQHF. The CDR3 DNA reads TGTGCCAGCAGCTTGGGACAGGGGGTCCATCAGCCCCAGCATTTT. The chain uses TRBV7-2 and TRBJ1-5; 11 bases map to TRBD1. This CDR3 contains 15 residues. CDR1 SGHTA and CDR2 FQGNSA come from the germline V gene. Trimming at V came to 3 bases and at J to 5 bases, leaving 3 bases not matched to a gene.

This chain connects TRBV3-1 to TRBJ2-7; TRBD1 might be the D (6 bases). Per germline, CDR1 LGHDT and CDR2 YNNKEL (reference sequence). CDR3 length: 15 amino acids. Trimming took off 4 bases at V and 1 base at J, with 14 bases between the two ends. The CDR3 DNA reads TGTGCCAGCAGCCGGTTTAGGCAGGGGTCCTACGAGCAGTACTTC. Encoded protein: CASSRFRQGSYEQYF.

The chain employs TRBV28 and TRBJ2-3; the D gene is possibly TRBD1 (6 bases). The CDR3 has 17 amino acids. Looked up from germline, CDR1 is MDHEN and CDR2 is SYDVKM. V was cut by 4 bases and J by 3 bases, with 20 bases left in between. The CDR3 nucleotides are TGTGCCAGCAGTTCCACCTCGGGGCGCAGGGGTACAGATACGCAGTATTTT. It encodes CASSSTSGRRGTDTQYF.

The rearrangement uses TRBV20-1 and TRBJ2-3; TRBD1 or TRBD2 may be the D gene (5 bases each). Germline CDR1 and CDR2: DFQATT and SNEGSKA (reference sequence). Trimming left V 6 bases short and J 11 bases short, with 21 bases between. The CDR3 is 13 residues long. The CDR3 DNA sequence: TGCAGTGCCGGGGACCGAAAGTACTGGGGGCAGTATTTT. Translation: CSAGDRKYWGQYF.

The chain uses TRBV4-1 and TRBJ2-7; 10 bases are shared with TRBD2. The CDR3 loop spans 15 amino acids. Germline CDR1 is MGHRA and CDR2 is YSYEKL. J was trimmed by 3 bases and V by 3 bases; bases with no gene match: 5. Here the CDR3 DNA reads TGCGCCAGCAGCCAGGTGCAGCGGGAGGGCTACGAGCAGTACTTC. It specifies CASSQVQREGYEQYF.

The V gene is TRBV6-1, the J gene TRBJ2-5; TRBD2 is a possible D gene (6 bases). The CDR3 spans 16 residues. V was cut by 8 bases and J by 4 bases, with 23 bases left in between. Germline CDR1 reads MNHNS; CDR2 reads SASEGT. The chain's CDR3 is CASQKSGGGLGETQYF. The CDR3 coding sequence is TGTGCCAGCCAAAAGAGCGGTGGGGGACTGGGAGAGACCCAGTACTTC.

The chain joins TRBV6-6 to TRBJ1-5; D is uncertain. The CDR3 totals 14 residues. Between the trimmed V and J ends, which lost 6 bases and 0 bases, there was a span of 9 bases. CDR1 is MNHNY, CDR2 SVGAGI, per germline (reference sequence). CDR3 region: CASRRRGSNQPQHF. The CDR3 bases are TGTGCCAGCAGGCGACGAGGTAGCAATCAGCCCCAGCATTTT.

This rearrangement joins TRBV14 to TRBJ2-1; unclear D gene. Germline CDR1 reads SGHDN; CDR2 reads FVKESK. The V end was cut by 3 bases, the J end by 8 bases, with 8 bases between. The CDR3 spans 12 residues. This CDR3 is CASSHTAYEQFF. The CDR3 DNA sequence: TGTGCCAGCAGCCATACGGCGTATGAGCAGTTCTTC.

CDR3: CASSATGIGGYTF. CDR3 DNA sequence: TGTGCCAGCAGCGCTACAGGGATAGGTGGCTACACCTTC. The rearrangement uses TRBV7-2 and TRBJ1-2; tentatively, D is TRBD1 (6 bases). Germline loops: CDR1 SGHTA, CDR2 FQGNSA. Trimming shortened V by 5 bases and J by 7 bases, and 14 bases separated the two germline ends. The CDR3 totals 13 residues.

V is TRBV2 and J is TRBJ2-3, with D uncertain. This CDR3 region has 13 residues. From germline, CDR1 is SNHLY and CDR2 FYNNEI. The ends were cut back, 6 bases at V and 6 bases at J, with 13 bases in the middle. CDR3 in DNA: TGTGCCAGCAGCACCGATCATAGGGATACGCAGTATTTT. Its protein product is CASSTDHRDTQYF.

This clonotype was found a few times. V and J are TRBV3-1 and TRBJ1-6; perhaps TRBD1 as D (5 bases). Trimming cost V 0 bases and J 0 bases, with 15 bases left between them. The germline V gene encodes CDR1 LGHDT and CDR2 YNNKEL (reference sequence). The CDR3 is 19 amino acids. The CDR3 spells CASSQERLWGLSYNSPLHF. The CDR3 nucleotides are TGTGCCAGCAGCCAAGAACGGTTGTGGGGACTCTCCTATAATTCACCCCTCCACTTT.

The CDR3 sequence: CASRWAGNTEAFF. The CDR3 DNA reads TGTGCCAGCCGTTGGGCAGGGAACACTGAAGCTTTCTTT. The chain joins TRBV12-3 or TRBV12-4 to TRBJ1-1; no clear D. This CDR3 has 13 amino acids. Trimming pared 8 bases from V and 1 base from J, leaving 11 bases between.

The chain employs TRBV10-3 and TRBJ1-2; 8 nucleotides align to TRBD1. CDR1 ENHRY and CDR2 SYGVKD come from the germline V gene. The junction had 0 bases not matched to a gene; V was cut back by 4 bases and J by 2 bases. CDR3 length: 13 amino acids. The CDR3 DNA reads as TGTGCCATCAGTGGGGACAGGAACTATGGCTACACCTTC. Translation: CAISGDRNYGYTF.

This clonotype was recorded a few times. The genes are TRBV3-1 and TRBJ1-2; 7 nucleotides match TRBD1. Germline loops: CDR1 LGHDT, CDR2 YNNKEL (reference sequence). V shed 4 bases, J shed 3 bases, and the junction held 5 bases outside the gene matches. The CDR3 consists of 14 residues. CDR3 in DNA: TGTGCCAGCAGCCTTTGGGACAGAGACTATGGCTACACCTTC. Translating it yields CASSLWDRDYGYTF.

Points on this clonotype: One end of the junction is discordant with germline, which a read error may explain. The gene calls are TRBV12-3 or TRBV12-4 and TRBJ1-2, with D unclear. This CDR3 is 14 amino acids long. CDR3: CAGSARRLDYGYTF. For the CDR3, the DNA is TGTGCCGGCAGTGCACGGCGCCTGGACTATGGCTACACCTTC.

The genes are TRBV29-1 and TRBJ2-2; 8 nucleotides agree with TRBD1. The V and J ends lost 6 bases and 1 base, in that order; junction bases with no gene match: 4. Looked up from germline, CDR1 is SQVTM and CDR2 is ANQGSEA. The CDR3 is 14 residues long. In nucleotides, the CDR3 is TGCAGCGTGCCGGGACAGGTGAACACCGGGGAGCTGTTTTTT. Its protein product is CSVPGQVNTGELFF.

This clonotype was observed a few times. The chain links TRBV7-3 to TRBJ1-1, with TRBD1 identical over 7 bases. Looked up from germline, CDR1 is SGHTA and CDR2 is FQGTGA. This CDR3 has 13 amino acids. Trimming cost V 1 base and J 7 bases; bases outside gene matches: 3. The CDR3: CASSLKGGSEAFF. CDR3 DNA: TGTGCCAGCAGCTTAAAAGGGGGCAGTGAAGCTTTCTTT.

This clonotype has just a few counts. This may arise from a read error, as a much more abundant clone is one base away. The CDR3 here is CASSLGSGVYNEQYF. The CDR3 nucleotides are TGTGCCAGCAGCTTGGGGAGCGGTGTGTACAATGAGCAGTACTTC. The V and J genes are TRBV11-3 and TRBJ2-1, with a weak D call TRBD2 (5 bases). The J call may be wrong; the DNA end is better matched by TRBJ2-7. CDR1 and CDR2 (germline): SGHNT, YENEEA. CDR3 size: 15 residues.

This chain connects TRBV5-5 to TRBJ1-2; no clear D. Germline values: CDR1 SGHKS, CDR2 YYEKEE (reference sequence). CDR3 size: 13 residues. Trimming left V 5 bases short and J 3 bases short, with 11 bases between. Here the CDR3 reads CASRLLGYYGYTF. CDR3 bases: TGTGCCAGCAGACTGCTCGGGTACTATGGCTACACCTTC.